Given below is one T cell receptor (beta chain) in context. Its antigen is not identified. Each subset's genomic DNA was split evenly across several immunoSEQ plates. Some 30,000 T cell genomes (approximately 0.2 ug DNA) went into each sorted-subset replicate. Clones were sequenced by immunoSEQ multiplex PCR, and TCRdb holds only the in-frame ones, with some missing. The sample shows a few million clones, roughly 95% of them seen only once. This CDR3 is built from 16 residues. With 0 bases removed from V and 1 base from J, the gap between germline ends came to 8 bases. Germline CDR1 and CDR2: SGHRS and YFSETQ. The data originate from a study of shared clonotypes between healthy human individuals. Study-wide points: Sequencing depth was a factor that was expected to affect clonotype sharing among donors.

The V and J genes are TRBV5-1 and TRBJ1-6; D is possibly TRBD1 (5 bases). This TCR derives from a man aged 18 to 29 in good health. Sequencing was done on a sample of naive CD4+ T cells sorted from blood. Subset given: CD45RA+ positively selected. CDR3 DNA sequence: TGCGCCAGCAGCTTGGTCCAGGGTTCCTATAATTCACCCCTCCACTTT. Protein product: CASSLVQGSYNSPLHF.